Sequencing of this T cell receptor (beta chain) was carried out in a study of technical replicates of blood from a few donors (dated by TCRdb to 2015 to 2018). The library was prepared using the immunoSEQ multiplex PCR assay. Imported from immuneACCESS, the table was reduced by TCRdb to in-frame sequences with V and J called. These copies leave out some clones; in studies compared against another copy, an unresolved V gene accounts for under half, and the cause of the remainder is not known. The sample yields approximately 82,000 clones; approximately 91% were counted once. The ten largest clones capture 0.39% of the sample. A note on this clone: Which antigen it targets is not known. Per-nucleotide qualities are absent, and no much larger clonotype sits a single base away.

Looking up the germline V gene yields CDR1 SGDLS and CDR2 YYNGEE. The CDR3 starts with the cysteine, ends with the phenylalanine, and has 17 residues. Just CDR3 DNA is preserved here, 51 bases in frame from base 1. Between the V and J ends, shortened by 3 bases and 2 bases respectively, the junction contains 20 bases. Specimen: T cells isolated from PBMCs. This sequence originates from a human donor in good health. Some clones in this sample may be carry-over from other donors' samples. The chain uses TRBV9 and TRBJ2-5, and perhaps TRBD2 as D gene, on 7 matching bases. Read as DNA, the sequence is TGTGCCAGCAGCGAGTGGAGTGGACGGGGGGCTCAAGAGACCCAGTACTTC. This translates into CASSEWSGRGAQETQYF.